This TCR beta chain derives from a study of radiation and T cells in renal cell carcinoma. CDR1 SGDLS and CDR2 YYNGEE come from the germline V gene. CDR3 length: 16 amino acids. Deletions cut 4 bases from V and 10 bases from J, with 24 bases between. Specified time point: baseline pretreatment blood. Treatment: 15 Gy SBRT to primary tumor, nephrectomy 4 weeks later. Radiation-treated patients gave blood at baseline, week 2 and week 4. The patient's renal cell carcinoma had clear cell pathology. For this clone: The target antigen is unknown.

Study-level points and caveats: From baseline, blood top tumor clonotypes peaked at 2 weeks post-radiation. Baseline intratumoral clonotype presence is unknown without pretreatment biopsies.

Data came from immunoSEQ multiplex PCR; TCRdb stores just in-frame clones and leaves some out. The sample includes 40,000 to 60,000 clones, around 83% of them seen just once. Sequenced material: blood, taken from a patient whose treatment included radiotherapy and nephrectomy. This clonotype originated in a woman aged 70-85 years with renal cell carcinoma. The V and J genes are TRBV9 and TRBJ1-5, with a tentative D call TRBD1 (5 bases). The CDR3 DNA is TGTGCCAGCAGCATTTACCGGGACGGGGCTCGAGTTCCCCAGCATTTT. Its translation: CASSIYRDGARVPQHF.